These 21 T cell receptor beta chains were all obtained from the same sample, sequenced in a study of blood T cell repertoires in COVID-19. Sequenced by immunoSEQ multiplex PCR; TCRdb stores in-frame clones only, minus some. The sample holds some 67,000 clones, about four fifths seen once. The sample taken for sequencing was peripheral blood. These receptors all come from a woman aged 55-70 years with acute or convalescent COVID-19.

CDR3 protein: CASSRRWGAGGNTDTQYF. Written as DNA, the CDR3 is TGCGCCAGCAGCCGCCGTTGGGGAGCGGGGGGTAACACAGATACGCAGTATTTT. The rearrangement links TRBV5-1 to TRBJ2-3, with TRBD2 matching over 9 bases. Germline CDR1 and CDR2: SGHRS and YFSETQ. V shed 4 bases, J shed 2 bases, and the junction held 14 bases outside the gene matches. This CDR3 contains 18 residues.

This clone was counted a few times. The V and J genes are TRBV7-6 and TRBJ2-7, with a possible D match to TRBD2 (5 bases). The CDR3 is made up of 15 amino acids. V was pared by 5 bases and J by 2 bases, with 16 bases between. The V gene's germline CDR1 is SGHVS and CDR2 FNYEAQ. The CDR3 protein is CASSRGSGPAYEQYF. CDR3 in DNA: TGTGCCAGCAGCCGGGGTTCGGGCCCAGCCTACGAGCAGTACTTC.

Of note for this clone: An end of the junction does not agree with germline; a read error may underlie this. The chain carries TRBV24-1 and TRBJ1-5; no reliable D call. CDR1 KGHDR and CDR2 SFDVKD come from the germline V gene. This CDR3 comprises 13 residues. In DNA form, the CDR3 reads TGTACCACCAGTGTGGCGGCGAATCAGCCCCAGCATTTT. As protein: CTTSVAANQPQHF.

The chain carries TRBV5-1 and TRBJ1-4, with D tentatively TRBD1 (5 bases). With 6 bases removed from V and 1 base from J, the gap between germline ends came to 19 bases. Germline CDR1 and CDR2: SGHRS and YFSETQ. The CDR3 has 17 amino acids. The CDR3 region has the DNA TGCGCCAGCAAATGGGTGGGAGGGGAGAGAACTAATGAAAAACTGTTTTTT. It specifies CASKWVGGERTNEKLFF.

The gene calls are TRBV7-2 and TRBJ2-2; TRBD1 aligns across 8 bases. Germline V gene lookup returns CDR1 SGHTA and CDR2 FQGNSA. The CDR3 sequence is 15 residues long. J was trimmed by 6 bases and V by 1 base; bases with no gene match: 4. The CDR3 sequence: CASSLVIQGAGELFF. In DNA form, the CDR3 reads TGTGCCAGCAGCTTAGTTATACAGGGGGCCGGGGAGCTGTTTTTT. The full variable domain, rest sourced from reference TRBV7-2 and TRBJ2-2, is GAGVSQSPSNKVTEKGKDVELRCDPISGHTALYWYRQSLGQGLEFLIYFQGNSAPDKSGLPSDRFSAERTGGSVSTLTIQRTQQEDSAVYLCASSLVIQGAGELFFGEGSRLTVL.

CDR3 amino acids: CASSELTGAPGNEQFF. The CDR3 DNA reads as TGTGCCAGCAGCGAGTTGACAGGGGCCCCTGGAAATGAGCAGTTCTTC. V is TRBV11-2 and J is TRBJ2-1, with 8 nucleotides matching TRBD1. Germline-derived CDR1 and CDR2 are SGHAT and FQNNGV. Trimming took 5 bases from V and 7 from J; bases not matched to a gene: 13. The CDR3 has 16 amino acids.

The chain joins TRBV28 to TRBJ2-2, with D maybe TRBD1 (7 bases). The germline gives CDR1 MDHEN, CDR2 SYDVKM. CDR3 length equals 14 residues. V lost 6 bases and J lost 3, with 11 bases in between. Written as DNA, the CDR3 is TGTGCCAGCAGGGAGGGGGCCTACACCGGGGAGCTGTTTTTT. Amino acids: CASREGAYTGELFF.

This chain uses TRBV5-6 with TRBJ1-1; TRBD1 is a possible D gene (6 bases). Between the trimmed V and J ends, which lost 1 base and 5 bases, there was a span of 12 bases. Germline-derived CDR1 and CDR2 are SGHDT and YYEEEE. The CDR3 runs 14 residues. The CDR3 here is CASSLTGPGTEAFF. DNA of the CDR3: TGTGCCAGCAGCTTGACAGGGCCTGGAACTGAAGCTTTCTTT.

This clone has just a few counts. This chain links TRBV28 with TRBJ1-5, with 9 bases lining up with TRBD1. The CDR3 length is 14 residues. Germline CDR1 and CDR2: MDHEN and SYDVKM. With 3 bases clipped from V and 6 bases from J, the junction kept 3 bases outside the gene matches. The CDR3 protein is CASSLTGGGQPQHF. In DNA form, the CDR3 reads TGTGCCAGCAGTTTGACAGGGGGAGGTCAGCCCCAGCATTTT.

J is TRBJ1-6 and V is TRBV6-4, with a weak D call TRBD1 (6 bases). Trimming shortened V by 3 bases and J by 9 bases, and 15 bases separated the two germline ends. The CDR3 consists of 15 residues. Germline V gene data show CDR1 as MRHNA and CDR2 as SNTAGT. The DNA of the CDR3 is TGTGCCAGCAGTGAAGCGGACAGTTCGGGTTCACCCCTCCACTTT. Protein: CASSEADSSGSPLHF.

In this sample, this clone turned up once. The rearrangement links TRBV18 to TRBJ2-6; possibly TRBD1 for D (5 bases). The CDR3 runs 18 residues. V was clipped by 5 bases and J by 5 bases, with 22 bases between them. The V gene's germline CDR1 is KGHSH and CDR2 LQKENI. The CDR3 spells CASSYSKDIYSRANVLTF. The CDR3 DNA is TGTGCCAGCTCATATAGCAAGGACATTTACAGTCGGGCCAACGTCCTGACTTTC.

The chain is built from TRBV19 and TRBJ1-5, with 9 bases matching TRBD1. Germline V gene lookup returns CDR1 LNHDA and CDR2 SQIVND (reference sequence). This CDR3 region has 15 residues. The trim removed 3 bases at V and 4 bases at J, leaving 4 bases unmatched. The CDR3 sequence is CASSMGQGLNQPQHF. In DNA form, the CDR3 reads TGTGCCAGTAGTATGGGACAGGGTCTGAATCAGCCCCAGCATTTT.

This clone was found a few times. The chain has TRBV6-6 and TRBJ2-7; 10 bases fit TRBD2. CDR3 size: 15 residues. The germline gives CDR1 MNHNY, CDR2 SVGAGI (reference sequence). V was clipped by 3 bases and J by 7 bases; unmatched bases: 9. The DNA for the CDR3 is TGTGCCAGCAGTTATTCGTTACTAGCGGGGCAAGAGCAGTACTTC. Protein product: CASSYSLLAGQEQYF.

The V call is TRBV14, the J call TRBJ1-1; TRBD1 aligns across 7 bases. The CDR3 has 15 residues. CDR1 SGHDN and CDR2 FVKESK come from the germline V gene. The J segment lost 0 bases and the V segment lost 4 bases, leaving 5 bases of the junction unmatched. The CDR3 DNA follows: TGTGCCAGCAGCCCGCCGACAGGGTTGAACACTGAAGCTTTCTTT. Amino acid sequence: CASSPPTGLNTEAFF.

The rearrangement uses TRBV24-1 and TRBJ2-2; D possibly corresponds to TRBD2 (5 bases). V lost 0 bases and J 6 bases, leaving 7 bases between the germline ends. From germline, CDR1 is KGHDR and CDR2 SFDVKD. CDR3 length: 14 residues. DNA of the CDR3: TGTGCCACCAGTGATTTGACGCGGGCCGGGGAGCTGTTTTTT. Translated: CATSDLTRAGELFF.

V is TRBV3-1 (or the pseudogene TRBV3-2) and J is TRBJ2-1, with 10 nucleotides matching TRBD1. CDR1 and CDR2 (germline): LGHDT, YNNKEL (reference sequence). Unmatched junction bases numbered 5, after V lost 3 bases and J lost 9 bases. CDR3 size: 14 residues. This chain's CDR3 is CASSHPGQGSEQFF. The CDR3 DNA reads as TGTGCCAGCAGCCACCCGGGACAGGGGAGTGAGCAGTTCTTC.

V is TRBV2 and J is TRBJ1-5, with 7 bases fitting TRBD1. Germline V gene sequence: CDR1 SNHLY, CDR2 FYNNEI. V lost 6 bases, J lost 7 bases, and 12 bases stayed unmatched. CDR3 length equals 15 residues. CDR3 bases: TGTGCCAGCAGCCGACTGACAGGGATGGAACAGCCCCAGCATTTT. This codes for CASSRLTGMEQPQHF.

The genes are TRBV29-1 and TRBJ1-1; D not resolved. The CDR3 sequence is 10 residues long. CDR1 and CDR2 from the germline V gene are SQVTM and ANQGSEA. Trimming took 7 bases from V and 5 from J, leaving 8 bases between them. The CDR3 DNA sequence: TGCAGCGCCTCGCGGACTGAAGCTTTCTTT. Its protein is CSASRTEAFF.

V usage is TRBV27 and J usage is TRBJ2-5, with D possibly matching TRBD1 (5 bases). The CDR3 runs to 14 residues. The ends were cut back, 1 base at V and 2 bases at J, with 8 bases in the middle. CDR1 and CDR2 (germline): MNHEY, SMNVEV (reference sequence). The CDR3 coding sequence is TGTGCCAGCAGTTTATGGGGCATGCAAGAGACCCAGTACTTC. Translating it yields CASSLWGMQETQYF.

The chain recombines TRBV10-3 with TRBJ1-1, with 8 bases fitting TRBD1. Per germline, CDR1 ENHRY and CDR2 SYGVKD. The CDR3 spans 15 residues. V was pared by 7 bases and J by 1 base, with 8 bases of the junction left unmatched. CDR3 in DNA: TGTGCCATCAAATCCGGGGACAGGCCGAACACTGAAGCTTTCTTT. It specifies CAIKSGDRPNTEAFF.

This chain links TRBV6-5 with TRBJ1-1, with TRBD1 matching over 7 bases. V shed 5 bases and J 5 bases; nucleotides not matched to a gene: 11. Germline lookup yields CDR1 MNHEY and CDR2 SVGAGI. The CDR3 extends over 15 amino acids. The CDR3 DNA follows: TGTGCCAGCAGTCGCTCGGGGACAGACAGAACTGAAGCTTTCTTT. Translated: CASSRSGTDRTEAFF.